The rows below give T cell receptor beta chains drawn from one sample of a study of cytomegalovirus exposure and HLA in healthy donors. The method was immunoSEQ multiplex PCR; TCRdb's version includes in-frame clones alone and lacks a portion of them. The sample contains some 130,000 clones, around 75% of which appear only once. Sequences were obtained from PBMCs. The receptors derive from a man between 35 and 55 years old in good health and CMV-seronegative. Each CDR3 is given with its conserved first and last residue. The order of the fields is V gene, clone size, D gene, J gene, CDR3 protein, CDR3 DNA. The D gene is left open where the match is weak. Part of the rows lack a size; the others show once, few, many or a class for expanded clones.

V gene: TRBV5-8; clone size: .; D gene: TRBD1; J gene: TRBJ2-7; CDR3 protein: CASTQTGGYEQYF; CDR3 DNA: TGTGCCAGCACCCAGACAGGGGGCTACGAGCAGTACTTC
V gene: TRBV18; clone size: .; D gene: .; J gene: TRBJ1-2; CDR3 protein: CASSPGTLRDDGYTF; CDR3 DNA: TGTGCCAGCTCACCTGGGACTTTAAGGGACGATGGCTACACCTTC
V gene: TRBV2; clone size: .; D gene: .; J gene: TRBJ1-1; CDR3 protein: CASTERWDTEAFF; CDR3 DNA: TGTGCCAGCACGGAGCGATGGGACACTGAAGCTTTCTTT
V gene: TRBV11-3; clone size: .; D gene: TRBD2; J gene: TRBJ2-1; CDR3 protein: CASSLAGGVHNEQFF; CDR3 DNA: TGTGCCAGCAGCCTAGCGGGAGGGGTTCACAATGAGCAGTTCTTC
V gene: TRBV6-4; clone size: .; D gene: .; J gene: TRBJ1-2; CDR3 protein: CASTSTYADYGYTF; CDR3 DNA: TGTGCCAGCACCAGTACATACGCTGACTATGGCTACACCTTC
V gene: TRBV30; clone size: .; D gene: .; J gene: TRBJ1-4; CDR3 protein: CAGARAANEKLFF; CDR3 DNA: TGTGCGGGGGCACGGGCCGCAAATGAAAAACTGTTTTTT
V gene: TRBV9; clone size: .; D gene: TRBD1; J gene: TRBJ1-4; CDR3 protein: CASSASRRQGLNEKLFF; CDR3 DNA: TGTGCCAGCAGCGCTTCCCGACGACAGGGCCTTAATGAAAAACTGTTTTTT
V gene: TRBV7-2; clone size: .; D gene: TRBD2; J gene: TRBJ2-3; CDR3 protein: CASSLGLAGTDTQYF; CDR3 DNA: TGTGCCAGCAGCTTAGGACTAGCGGGCACAGATACGCAGTATTTT
V gene: TRBV27; clone size: .; D gene: .; J gene: TRBJ2-7; CDR3 protein: CASSLEGLPSYEQYF; CDR3 DNA: TGTGCCAGCAGTTTAGAAGGACTGCCCTCCTACGAGCAGTACTTC
V gene: TRBV27; clone size: .; D gene: TRBD2; J gene: TRBJ2-7; CDR3 protein: CASSLADSYEQYF; CDR3 DNA: TGTGCCAGCAGTCTAGCGGATTCCTACGAGCAGTACTTC
V gene: TRBV4-2; clone size: .; D gene: .; J gene: TRBJ2-7; CDR3 protein: CASSQDMEYEQYF; CDR3 DNA: TGTGCCAGCAGCCAAGATATGGAGTACGAGCAGTACTTC
V gene: TRBV29-1; clone size: .; D gene: TRBD2; J gene: TRBJ2-1; CDR3 protein: CSATPGLAGDNEQFF; CDR3 DNA: TGCAGCGCCACTCCGGGACTAGCGGGAGACAATGAGCAGTTCTTC
V gene: TRBV18; clone size: .; D gene: .; J gene: TRBJ2-7; CDR3 protein: CASSPQGRLEQYF; CDR3 DNA: TGTGCCAGCTCGCCTCAGGGGCGTCTCGAGCAGTACTTC
V gene: TRBV11-3; clone size: .; D gene: TRBD1; J gene: TRBJ1-2; CDR3 protein: CASSAGQGYGYTF; CDR3 DNA: TGTGCCAGCAGCGCTGGACAGGGCTATGGCTACACCTTC
V gene: TRBV5-1; clone size: .; D gene: TRBD1; J gene: TRBJ2-5; CDR3 protein: CASSLVGTGGQETQYF; CDR3 DNA: TGCGCCAGCAGCTTGGTTGGGACAGGGGGCCAAGAGACCCAGTACTTC
V gene: TRBV6-5; clone size: .; D gene: .; J gene: TRBJ2-2; CDR3 protein: CASSYTGTHVTGELFF; CDR3 DNA: TGTGCCAGCAGTTACACCGGGACACACGTTACCGGGGAGCTGTTTTTT
V gene: TRBV5-1; clone size: .; D gene: TRBD1; J gene: TRBJ1-6; CDR3 protein: CASSARDRGNSPLHF; CDR3 DNA: TGCGCCAGCAGCGCCCGGGACAGGGGTAATTCACCCCTCCACTTT
V gene: TRBV7-6; clone size: .; D gene: TRBD1; J gene: TRBJ2-7; CDR3 protein: CASSAGTGFHEQYF; CDR3 DNA: TGTGCCAGCAGTGCCGGGACAGGGTTCCACGAGCAGTACTTC
V gene: TRBV11-2; clone size: .; D gene: TRBD1; J gene: TRBJ2-5; CDR3 protein: CASSRTGGPQETQYF; CDR3 DNA: TGTGCCAGCAGCCGGACAGGGGGGCCTCAAGAGACCCAGTACTTC
V gene: TRBV28; clone size: .; D gene: TRBD2; J gene: TRBJ2-1; CDR3 protein: CASSSPTSGRHYDEQFF; CDR3 DNA: TGTGCCAGCAGTTCTCCGACTAGCGGCCGTCATTACGATGAGCAGTTCTTC
V gene: TRBV6-5; clone size: .; D gene: TRBD1; J gene: TRBJ1-1; CDR3 protein: CASSYRTGGTEAFF; CDR3 DNA: TGTGCCAGCAGTTACCGGACAGGGGGCACTGAAGCTTTCTTT
V gene: TRBV19; clone size: .; D gene: TRBD1; J gene: TRBJ1-2; CDR3 protein: CASSPRQGQGYTF; CDR3 DNA: TGTGCCAGTAGCCCTCGACAGGGGCAGGGCTACACCTTC
V gene: TRBV7-9; clone size: .; D gene: .; J gene: TRBJ2-5; CDR3 protein: CASSLRGTQETQYF; CDR3 DNA: TGTGCCAGCAGCTTAAGGGGGACCCAAGAGACCCAGTACTTC
V gene: TRBV7-8; clone size: .; D gene: TRBD1; J gene: TRBJ2-3; CDR3 protein: CASRVRDSDTDTQYF; CDR3 DNA: TGTGCCAGCAGGGTTAGGGACAGCGACACAGATACGCAGTATTTT
V gene: TRBV9; clone size: few; D gene: TRBD1; J gene: TRBJ1-4; CDR3 protein: CASSVADRENEKLFF; CDR3 DNA: TGTGCCAGCAGCGTAGCTGACAGGGAAAATGAAAAACTGTTTTTT
V gene: TRBV5-1; clone size: .; D gene: .; J gene: TRBJ2-1; CDR3 protein: CASAPVAGGMHNEQFF; CDR3 DNA: TGCGCCAGCGCCCCGGTCGCAGGGGGGATGCACAATGAGCAGTTCTTC
V gene: TRBV29-1; clone size: .; D gene: TRBD1; J gene: TRBJ2-3; CDR3 protein: CSAGQGYTDTQYF; CDR3 DNA: TGCAGCGCTGGACAGGGGTACACAGATACGCAGTATTTT
V gene: TRBV19; clone size: .; D gene: .; J gene: TRBJ1-1; CDR3 protein: CASGGAAEAFF; CDR3 DNA: TGTGCCAGCGGGGGGGCGGCTGAAGCTTTCTTT
V gene: TRBV29-1; clone size: .; D gene: .; J gene: TRBJ2-5; CDR3 protein: CSVEGSSVQETQYF; CDR3 DNA: TGCAGCGTTGAAGGGTCTAGCGTACAAGAGACCCAGTACTTC
V gene: TRBV20-1; clone size: .; D gene: .; J gene: TRBJ1-4; CDR3 protein: CTCTRNEKLFF; CDR3 DNA: TGCACCTGCACCCGGAATGAAAAACTGTTTTTT
V gene: TRBV11-3; clone size: .; D gene: TRBD2; J gene: TRBJ2-3; CDR3 protein: CASSLARTSALGTDTQYF; CDR3 DNA: TGTGCCAGCAGCTTAGCCCGGACTAGCGCTCTCGGCACAGATACGCAGTATTTT
V gene: TRBV28; clone size: .; D gene: .; J gene: TRBJ1-4; CDR3 protein: CASRIQGSLEKLFF; CDR3 DNA: TGTGCCAGCAGAATACAGGGAAGCCTTGAAAAACTGTTTTTT
V gene: TRBV25-1; clone size: .; D gene: .; J gene: TRBJ1-1; CDR3 protein: CASRRGGVSTEAFF; CDR3 DNA: TGTGCCAGCAGAAGGGGGGGAGTGAGCACTGAAGCTTTCTTT
V gene: TRBV6-1; clone size: .; D gene: .; J gene: TRBJ2-5; CDR3 protein: CASSATVGVGQETQYF; CDR3 DNA: TGTGCCAGCAGTGCCACCGTCGGGGTGGGACAAGAGACCCAGTACTTC
V gene: TRBV11-2; clone size: .; D gene: .; J gene: TRBJ2-7; CDR3 protein: CASSLKGVREQYF; CDR3 DNA: TGTGCCAGCAGCTTAAAGGGGGTCAGGGAGCAGTACTTC
V gene: TRBV19; clone size: .; D gene: .; J gene: TRBJ1-2; CDR3 protein: CASRPEDYGYTF; CDR3 DNA: TGTGCCAGTAGACCGGAGGACTATGGCTACACCTTC
V gene: TRBV6-5; clone size: .; D gene: TRBD1; J gene: TRBJ2-7; CDR3 protein: CASRRDRGSYEQYF; CDR3 DNA: TGTGCCAGCAGGAGGGACAGGGGATCCTACGAGCAGTACTTC
V gene: TRBV7-3; clone size: once; D gene: TRBD1; J gene: TRBJ1-1; CDR3 protein: CASSSSDRTDEAFF; CDR3 DNA: TGTGCCAGCAGCTCCTCGGACAGGACAGATGAAGCTTTCTTT
V gene: TRBV19; clone size: .; D gene: .; J gene: TRBJ2-7; CDR3 protein: CASAVGAKRALYEQYF; CDR3 DNA: TGTGCCTCAGCAGTGGGGGCAAAAAGAGCTCTCTACGAGCAGTACTTC
V gene: TRBV11-3; clone size: .; D gene: .; J gene: TRBJ1-1; CDR3 protein: CASSFRTRPEAFF; CDR3 DNA: TGTGCCAGCAGCTTTAGGACTCGGCCTGAAGCTTTCTTT
V gene: TRBV19; clone size: .; D gene: TRBD1; J gene: TRBJ2-7; CDR3 protein: CASSGTGGNNEQYF; CDR3 DNA: TGTGCCAGTAGCGGGACAGGGGGTAACAACGAGCAGTACTTC
V gene: TRBV6-5; clone size: once; D gene: .; J gene: TRBJ1-1; CDR3 protein: CASTRNLQGNTEAFF; CDR3 DNA: TGTGCCAGCACCCGGAACCTCCAGGGGAACACTGAAGCTTTCTTT
V gene: TRBV5-4; clone size: .; D gene: TRBD2; J gene: TRBJ2-3; CDR3 protein: CASSFGLAGVEDTQYF; CDR3 DNA: TGTGCCAGCAGCTTCGGACTAGCGGGAGTGGAAGATACGCAGTATTTT
V gene: TRBV4-3; clone size: .; D gene: .; J gene: TRBJ2-2; CDR3 protein: CASSQGPSRGGRGGELFF; CDR3 DNA: TGCGCCAGCAGCCAAGGCCCGAGTAGGGGGGGCCGAGGCGGGGAGCTGTTTTTT
V gene: TRBV5-4; clone size: .; D gene: TRBD1; J gene: TRBJ2-7; CDR3 protein: CASSVGQGSYEQYF; CDR3 DNA: TGTGCCAGCAGTGTCGGACAGGGGTCCTACGAGCAGTACTTC
V gene: TRBV7-2; clone size: .; D gene: TRBD2; J gene: TRBJ2-1; CDR3 protein: CASSLIKGLAVYNEQFF; CDR3 DNA: TGTGCCAGCAGCTTAATCAAGGGACTAGCGGTCTACAATGAGCAGTTCTTC
V gene: TRBV5-1; clone size: .; D gene: TRBD1; J gene: TRBJ1-2; CDR3 protein: CASSPGTGDYGYTF; CDR3 DNA: TGCGCCAGCAGCCCGGGGACAGGGGACTATGGCTACACCTTC
V gene: TRBV7-3; clone size: .; D gene: .; J gene: TRBJ1-4; CDR3 protein: CASSLRPRQEKLFF; CDR3 DNA: TGTGCCAGCAGCTTACGCCCGAGACAGGAAAAACTGTTTTTT
V gene: TRBV29-1; clone size: few; D gene: .; J gene: TRBJ2-1; CDR3 protein: CSVEIVTYNEQFF; CDR3 DNA: TGCAGCGTTGAAATAGTCACCTACAATGAGCAGTTCTTC